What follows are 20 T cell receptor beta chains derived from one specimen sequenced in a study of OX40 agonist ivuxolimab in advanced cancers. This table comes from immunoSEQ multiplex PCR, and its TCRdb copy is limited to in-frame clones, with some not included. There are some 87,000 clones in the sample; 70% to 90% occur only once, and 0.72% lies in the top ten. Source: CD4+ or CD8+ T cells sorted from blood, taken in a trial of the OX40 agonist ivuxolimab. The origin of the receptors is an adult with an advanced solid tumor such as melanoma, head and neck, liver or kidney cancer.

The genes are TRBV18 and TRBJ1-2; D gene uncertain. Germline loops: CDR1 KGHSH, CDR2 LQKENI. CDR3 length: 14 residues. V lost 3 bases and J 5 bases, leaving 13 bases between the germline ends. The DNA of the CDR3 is TGTGCCAGCTCACCGTCGATACAGATTTATGGCTACACCTTC. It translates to CASSPSIQIYGYTF.

The CDR3 protein is CASSKRRFKFYEQYF. CDR3 sequence (DNA): TGTGCCAGCAGCAAAAGAAGGTTTAAATTCTACGAGCAGTACTTC. The chain links TRBV21-1 to TRBJ2-7. TRBV21-1 is a recognized pseudogene. CDR3 length: 15 residues.

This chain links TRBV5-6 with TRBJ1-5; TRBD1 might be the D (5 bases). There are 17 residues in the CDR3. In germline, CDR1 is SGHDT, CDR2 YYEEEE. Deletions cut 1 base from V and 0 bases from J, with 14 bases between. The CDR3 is CASSLTGVGLSNQPQHF. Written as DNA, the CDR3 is TGTGCCAGCAGCTTGACGGGGGTTGGACTTAGCAATCAGCCCCAGCATTTT.

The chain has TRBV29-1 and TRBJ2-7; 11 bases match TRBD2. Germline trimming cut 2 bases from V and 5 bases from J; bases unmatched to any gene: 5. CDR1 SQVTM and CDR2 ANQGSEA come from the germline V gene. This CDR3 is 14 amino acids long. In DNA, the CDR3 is TGCAGCGTTGAAAAGGGGACTAGCGGCGACGAGCAGTACTTC. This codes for CSVEKGTSGDEQYF.

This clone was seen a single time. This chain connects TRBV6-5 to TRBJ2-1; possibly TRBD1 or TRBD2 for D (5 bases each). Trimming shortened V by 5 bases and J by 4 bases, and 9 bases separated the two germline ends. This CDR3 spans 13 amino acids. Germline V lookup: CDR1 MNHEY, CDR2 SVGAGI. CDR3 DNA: TGTGCCAGCAGTCCCGGGGCTTACAATGAGCAGTTCTTC. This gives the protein CASSPGAYNEQFF.

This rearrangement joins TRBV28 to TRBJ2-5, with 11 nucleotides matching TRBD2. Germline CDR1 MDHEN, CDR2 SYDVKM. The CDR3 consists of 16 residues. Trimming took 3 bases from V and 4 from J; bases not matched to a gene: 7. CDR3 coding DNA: TGTGCCAGCAGTTTTTTAGCGGGGGGGCCTCGAGAGACCCAGTACTTC. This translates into CASSFLAGGPRETQYF.

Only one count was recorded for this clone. CDR3 region: CASSTGTGRGNEKLFF. CDR3 nucleotide sequence: TGTGCCAGTAGTACGGGGACAGGGCGGGGTAATGAAAAACTGTTTTTT. This chain uses TRBV19 with TRBJ1-4, with TRBD1 identical over 9 bases. Unmatched junction bases numbered 7, after V lost 4 bases and J lost 4 bases. Per germline, CDR1 LNHDA and CDR2 SQIVND (reference sequence). The CDR3 has 16 amino acids.

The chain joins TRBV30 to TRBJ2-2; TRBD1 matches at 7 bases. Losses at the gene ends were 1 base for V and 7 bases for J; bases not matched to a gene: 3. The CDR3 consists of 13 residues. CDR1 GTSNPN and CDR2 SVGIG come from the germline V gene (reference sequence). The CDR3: CAWSEQGVGELFF. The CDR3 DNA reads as TGTGCCTGGAGTGAGCAGGGGGTCGGGGAGCTGTTTTTT.

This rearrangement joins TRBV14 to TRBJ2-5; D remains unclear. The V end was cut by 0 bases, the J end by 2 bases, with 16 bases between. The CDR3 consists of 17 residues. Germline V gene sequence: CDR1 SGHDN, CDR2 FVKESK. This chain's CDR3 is CASSQDLGSRIQETQYF. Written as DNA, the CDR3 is TGTGCCAGCAGCCAAGATCTTGGAAGTCGGATACAAGAGACCCAGTACTTC.

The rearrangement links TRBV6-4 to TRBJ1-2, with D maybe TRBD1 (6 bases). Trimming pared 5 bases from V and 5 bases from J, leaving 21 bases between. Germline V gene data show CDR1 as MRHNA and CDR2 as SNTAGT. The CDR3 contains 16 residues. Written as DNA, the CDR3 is TGTGCCAGCAGTTATTTAGAGGGGGGAGTTCGGTATGGCTACACCTTC. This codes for CASSYLEGGVRYGYTF.

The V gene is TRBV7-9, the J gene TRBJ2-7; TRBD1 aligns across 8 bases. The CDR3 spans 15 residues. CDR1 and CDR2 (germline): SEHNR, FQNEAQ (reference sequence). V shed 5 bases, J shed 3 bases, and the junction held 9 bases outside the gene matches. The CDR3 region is CASSLIRTGNYEQYF. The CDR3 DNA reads TGTGCCAGCAGCCTCATCCGGACAGGGAACTACGAGCAGTACTTC.

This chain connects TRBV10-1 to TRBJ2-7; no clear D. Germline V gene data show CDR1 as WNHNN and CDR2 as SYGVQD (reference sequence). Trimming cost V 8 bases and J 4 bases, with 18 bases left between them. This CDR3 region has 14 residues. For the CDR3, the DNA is TGCGCCAGCTACCGGATGAGGTGCCTATACGAGCAGTACTTC. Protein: CASYRMRCLYEQYF.

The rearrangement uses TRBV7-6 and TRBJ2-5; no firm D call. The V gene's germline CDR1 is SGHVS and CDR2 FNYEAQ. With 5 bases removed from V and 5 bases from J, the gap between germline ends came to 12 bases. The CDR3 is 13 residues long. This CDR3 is CASSPVIGETQYF. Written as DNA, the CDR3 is TGTGCCAGCAGCCCAGTGATAGGGGAGACCCAGTACTTC.

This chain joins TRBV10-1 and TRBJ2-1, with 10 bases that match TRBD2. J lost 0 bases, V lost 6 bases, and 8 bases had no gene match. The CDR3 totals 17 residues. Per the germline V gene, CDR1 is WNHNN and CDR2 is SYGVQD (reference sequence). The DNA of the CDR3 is TGCGCCAGCAGCCGCCTAGCGGGGGAGATCTCCTACAATGAGCAGTTCTTC. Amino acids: CASSRLAGEISYNEQFF.

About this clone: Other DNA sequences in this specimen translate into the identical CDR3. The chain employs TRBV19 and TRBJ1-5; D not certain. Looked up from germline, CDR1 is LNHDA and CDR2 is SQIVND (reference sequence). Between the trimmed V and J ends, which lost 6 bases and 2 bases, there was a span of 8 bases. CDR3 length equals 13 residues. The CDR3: CASRDGGNQPQHF. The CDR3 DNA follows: TGTGCCAGTAGAGATGGCGGCAATCAGCCCCAGCATTTT.

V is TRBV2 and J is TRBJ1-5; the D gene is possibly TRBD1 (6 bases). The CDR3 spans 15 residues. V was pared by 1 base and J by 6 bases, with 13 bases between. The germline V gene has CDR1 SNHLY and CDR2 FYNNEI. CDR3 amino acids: CASSEGGGLSQPQHF. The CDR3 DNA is TGTGCCAGCAGTGAAGGAGGGGGGTTGAGTCAGCCCCAGCATTTT.

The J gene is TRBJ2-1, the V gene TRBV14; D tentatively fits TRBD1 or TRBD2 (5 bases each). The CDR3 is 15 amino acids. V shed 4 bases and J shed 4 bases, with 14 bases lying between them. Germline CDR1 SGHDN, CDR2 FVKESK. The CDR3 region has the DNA TGTGCCAGCAGCCCAATAGTCGGGACGTACAATGAGCAGTTCTTC. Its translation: CASSPIVGTYNEQFF. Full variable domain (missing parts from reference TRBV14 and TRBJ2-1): EAGVTQFPSHSVIEKGQTVTLRCDPISGHDNLYWYRRVMGKEIKFLLHFVKESKQDESGMPNNRFLAERTGGTYSTLKVQPAELEDSGVYFCASSPIVGTYNEQFFGPGTRLTVL.

The CDR3 here is CASSFRKDQPQHF. The CDR3 DNA reads TGTGCCAGCAGTTTCAGGAAAGATCAGCCCCAGCATTTT. The chain uses TRBV27 and TRBJ1-5; D is ambiguous. The CDR3 sequence is 13 residues long. The germline V gene has CDR1 MNHEY and CDR2 SMNVEV (reference sequence). Trimming took off 3 bases at V and 5 bases at J, with 8 bases between the two ends.

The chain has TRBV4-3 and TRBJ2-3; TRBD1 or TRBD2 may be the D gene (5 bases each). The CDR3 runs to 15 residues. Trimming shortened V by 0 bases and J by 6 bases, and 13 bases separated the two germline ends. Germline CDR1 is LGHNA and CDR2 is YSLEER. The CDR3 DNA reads TGCGCCAGCAGCCAAGATGGGGGTGTGGGGGATACGCAGTATTTT. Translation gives CASSQDGGVGDTQYF.

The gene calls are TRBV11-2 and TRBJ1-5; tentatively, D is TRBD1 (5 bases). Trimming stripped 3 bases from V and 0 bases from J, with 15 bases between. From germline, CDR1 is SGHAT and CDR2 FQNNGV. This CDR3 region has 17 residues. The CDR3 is CASSFQDRFYSNQPQHF. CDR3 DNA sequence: TGTGCCAGCAGCTTCCAAGACAGATTCTATAGCAATCAGCCCCAGCATTTT.